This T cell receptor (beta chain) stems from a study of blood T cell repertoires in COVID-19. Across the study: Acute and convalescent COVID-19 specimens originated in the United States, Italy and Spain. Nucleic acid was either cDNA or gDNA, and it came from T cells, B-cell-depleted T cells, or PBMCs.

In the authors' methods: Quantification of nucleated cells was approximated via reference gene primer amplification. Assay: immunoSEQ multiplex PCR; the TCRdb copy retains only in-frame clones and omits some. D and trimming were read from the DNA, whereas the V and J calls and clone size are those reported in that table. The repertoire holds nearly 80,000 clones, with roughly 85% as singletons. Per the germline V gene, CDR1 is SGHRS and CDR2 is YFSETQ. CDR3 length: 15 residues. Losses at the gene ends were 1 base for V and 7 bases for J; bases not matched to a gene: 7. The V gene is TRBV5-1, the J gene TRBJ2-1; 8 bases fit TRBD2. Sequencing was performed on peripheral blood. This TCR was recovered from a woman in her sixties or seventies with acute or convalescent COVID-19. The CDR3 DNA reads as TGCGCCAGCAGCTTGTCGGCGGGAGGCTCTAATGAGCAGTTCTTC. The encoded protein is CASSLSAGGSNEQFF.